This T cell receptor (beta chain) stems from a study of blood T cell repertoires in COVID-19. The wider study: There were acute and convalescent COVID-19 samples, and they came from the United States, Italy and Spain. PBMCs, B-cell-depleted T cells, or T cells provided the cDNA or gDNA that made up the material.

Original handling: Reference gene primer amplification yielded estimated nucleated cell counts. Generated by immunoSEQ multiplex PCR, the TCRdb table keeps only in-frame clones and is missing some. The V and J calls and clone size are taken from that table; D and trimming were inferred from the DNA. The data hold approximately 200,000 clones, with roughly 79% observed a single time. CDR1 is SGDLS, CDR2 YYNGEE, per germline. The CDR3 sequence is 16 residues long. Trimming removed 0 bases at V and 0 bases at J, with 12 bases between. The clonotype originates from a human donor with acute or convalescent COVID-19. The donor label of this sample is uncertain. The sample was peripheral blood. V is TRBV9 and J is TRBJ1-1, with D possibly TRBD1 on 5 matching bases. The CDR3 DNA reads as TGTGCCAGCAGCGTAGGGGTGGGGCAGTTGAACACTGAAGCTTTCTTT. Translated, it gives CASSVGVGQLNTEAFF.